These T cell receptor beta chains were read from a single sample in a study of T cell responses to AZD1222 COVID-19 vaccine. TCRdb's copy holds only in-frame clones and misses some; the assay was immunoSEQ multiplex PCR. The top ten hold 4% to 4.5% of the sample, which has 100,000 or so clones, 70% to 90% seen once. The source was peripheral blood, collected on day 0 of MenACWY control vaccination. Every receptor here comes from an adult in good health. The conserved cysteine and the conserved F or W are not part of the CDR3 here.

CDR3aa	v_gene	j_gene	len
ASSEFGSPLH	TRBV19	TRBJ1-6	10
ASSLDRLAGPYEQY	TRBV7-2	TRBJ2-7	14
ASSVRISGLSSYEQY	TRBV7-2	TRBJ2-7	15
ASSQDDGRNEKLF	TRBV3-1/TRBV3-2	TRBJ1-4	13
ASSQGGQGVRGKF	TRBV5-4	TRBJ2-1	13
ASSLAQGVVTDTQY	TRBV7-2	TRBJ2-3	14
ASSPNRGDGYT	TRBV4-3	TRBJ1-2	11
ASSGVGSLYEQY	TRBV6-2/TRBV6-3	TRBJ2-7	12
ATSRDRVIGYT	TRBV15	TRBJ1-2	11
ASSSDGRVLRYGYT	TRBV19	TRBJ1-2	14
ASSLARLAGVYNEQF	TRBV7-8	TRBJ2-1	15
ASSFLSGHNYGYT	TRBV28	TRBJ1-2	13
ASSIVSSGNTIY	TRBV19	TRBJ1-3	12
ASSVGQAQTDTQY	TRBV19	TRBJ2-3	13
AIRGGAAGELF	TRBV10-3	TRBJ2-2	11
AWRNQGSYGYT	TRBV30	TRBJ1-2	11
ASDPDRGAREQY	TRBV25-1	TRBJ2-7	12
ASSPDRAGNTIY	TRBV18	TRBJ1-3	12
ASPPGGRLSYEQY	TRBV12-2	TRBJ2-7	13
ASSVTTGDNYGYT	TRBV9	TRBJ1-2	13
ASTSLLNTEAF	TRBV27	TRBJ1-1	11
ASSQGQGIGTGELF	TRBV14	TRBJ2-2	14
ASSLSGESNQPQH	TRBV7-2	TRBJ1-5	13
ASSSGQSNEKLF	TRBV28	TRBJ1-4	12
ASSVALKGRDYGYT	TRBV9	TRBJ1-2	14
ASSLVEGESYEQY	TRBV7-9	TRBJ2-7	13
ASSPDFGGGTGELF	TRBV3-1/TRBV3-2	TRBJ2-2	14
ASSVWLDTYEQY	TRBV2	TRBJ2-7	12
ASPGLAGGPQY	TRBV27	TRBJ2-4	11
ASRRPGTGLEAF	TRBV19	TRBJ1-1	12
ASSSQGPFYGYT	TRBV28	TRBJ1-2	12
ASKLRDEQY	TRBV6-5	TRBJ2-7	9
ASSPRLLKNIQY	TRBV2	TRBJ2-4	12
ASSFSSYNEQF	TRBV7-6	TRBJ2-1	11
ASSYGGGIGGEQY	TRBV6-5	TRBJ2-7	13
ASSLQDYEQF	TRBV12-3/TRBV12-4	TRBJ2-1	10
ASSSGVGADTQY	TRBV9	TRBJ2-3	12
ASSQGRGSGRTDTQY	TRBV4-1	TRBJ2-3	15
SVAQGPNQPQH	TRBV29-1	TRBJ1-5	11
ASRDRTGIPELTEAF	TRBV28	TRBJ1-1	15
ASSSRDRVSGSYNEQF	TRBV11-2	TRBJ2-1	16
ASSASGGDQPQH	TRBV5-1	TRBJ1-5	12
ASSGQLNTEAF	TRBV12-3/TRBV12-4	TRBJ1-1	11
ASRPNVGKSGANVLT	TRBV28	TRBJ2-6	15
ASSKEGNTDTQY	TRBV21-1	TRBJ2-3	12
ASSLRDPWQPQH	TRBV28	TRBJ1-5	12
ASSSPTGGYVETQY	TRBV19	TRBJ2-5	14
ASSEVAGYGDYGYT	TRBV6-1	TRBJ1-2	14
ASSLGDGYEQY	TRBV12-3/TRBV12-4	TRBJ2-7	11
ASSPRQGDNSPLH	TRBV18	TRBJ1-6	13
ASSGGLEGPGEKLF	TRBV7-2	TRBJ1-4	14
ASSPHGQPQH	TRBV19	TRBJ1-5	10
ASSFRGGETQY	TRBV5-4	TRBJ2-5	11
ASSGTRGYLADTQY	TRBV9	TRBJ2-3	14
ASSLAGPMGTEAF	TRBV11-2	TRBJ1-1	13
ASSLSGLAEDEQF	TRBV7-3	TRBJ2-1	13
ASSRMGGLGYT	TRBV6-5	TRBJ1-2	11
AWSVLPMGQPQH	TRBV30	TRBJ1-5	12
ASSPRTGTETQY	TRBV7-2	TRBJ2-5	12